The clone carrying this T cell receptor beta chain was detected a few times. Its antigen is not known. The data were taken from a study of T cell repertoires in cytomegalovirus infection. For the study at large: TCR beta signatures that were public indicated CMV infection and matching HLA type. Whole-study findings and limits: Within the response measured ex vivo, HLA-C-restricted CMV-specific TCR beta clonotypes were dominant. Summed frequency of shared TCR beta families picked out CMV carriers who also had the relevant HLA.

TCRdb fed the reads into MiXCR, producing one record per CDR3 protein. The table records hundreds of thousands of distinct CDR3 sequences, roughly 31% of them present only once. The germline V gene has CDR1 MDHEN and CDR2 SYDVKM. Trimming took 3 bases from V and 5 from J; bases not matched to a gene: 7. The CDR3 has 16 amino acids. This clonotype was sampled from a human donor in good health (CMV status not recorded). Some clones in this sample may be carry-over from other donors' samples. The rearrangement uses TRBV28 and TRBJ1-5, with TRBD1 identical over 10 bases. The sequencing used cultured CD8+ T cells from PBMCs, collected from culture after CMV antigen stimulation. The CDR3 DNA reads TGTGCCAGCAGTTTTTTGGGACAGGGGTCCCATCAGCCCCAGCATTTT. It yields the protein CASSFLGQGSHQPQHF.